This TCR beta chain appears in the sequencing data of a study of CD8 T cells in Susac syndrome. Germline V lookup: CDR1 SGHTA, CDR2 FQGNSA. This CDR3 has 15 residues. J lost 10 bases, V lost 2 bases, and 11 bases had no gene match. In regard to this clonotype: What it recognizes is unknown.

General study results and limits: The study conceded that relatively few individuals underwent its TCR sequencing and HLA analysis.

Reverse transcription of about 0.45 to 1 ug RNA was performed with random hexamers. TCRdb re-analysed the immunoSEQ multiplex PCR reads in MiXCR, keeping a single row per CDR3 protein. The profile shows about 200,000 distinct CDR3 sequences, 90% to 95% of them singletons. V gene TRBV7-2 combines with J gene TRBJ2-1, with 7 bases matching TRBD1. This sequence was found in a human donor in good health. Specimen: CD4+ T cells from PBMCs. This chain's CDR3 is CASSLLGTARGEQFF. The CDR3 coding sequence is TGTGCCAGCAGCTTATTAGGGACAGCAAGGGGCGAGCAGTTCTTC. The full variable domain, its missing parts supplied by reference TRBV7-2 and TRBJ2-1, is GAGVSQSPSNKVTEKGKDVELRCDPISGHTALYWYRQSLGQGLEFLIYFQGNSAPDKSGLPSDRFSAERTGGSVSTLTIQRTQQEDSAVYLCASSLLGTARGEQFFGPGTRLTVL.